Presented here are 13 T cell receptor beta chains from one specimen sequenced in a study of identical twins. TCRdb re-analysed the 5' RACE reads in MiXCR, keeping a single row per CDR3 protein. In the table there are a few hundred thousand distinct CDR3 sequences, roughly 9.9% of which are singletons. In addition, the sample was reused for a study of yellow fever vaccine responses in identical twins.

The sample taken for sequencing was PBMCs. These TCRs come from a woman aged 18-30 years in good health.

The table lists this clonotype with a few counts. V is TRBV20-1 and J is TRBJ2-2; D is undetermined. This CDR3 region has 13 residues. V was cut by 3 bases and J by 7 bases, with 12 bases left in between. Germline-derived CDR1 and CDR2 are DFQATT and SNEGSKA (reference sequence). Here the CDR3 reads CSASEGFGGELFF. Here the CDR3 DNA reads TGCAGTGCTAGTGAAGGTTTCGGCGGGGAGCTGTTTTTT.

Many counts were recorded for this clonotype. The rearrangement links TRBV20-1 to TRBJ2-1; TRBD2 matches at 7 bases. This CDR3 is 13 amino acids long. J lost 2 bases, V lost 6 bases, and 4 bases had no gene match. In germline, CDR1 is DFQATT, CDR2 SNEGSKA (reference sequence). The CDR3 sequence is CSAFGLAYNEQFF. Written as DNA, the CDR3 is TGCAGTGCCTTCGGACTAGCCTACAATGAGCAGTTCTTC.

The V and J genes are TRBV5-1 and TRBJ2-5; the D call may be TRBD1 or TRBD2 (5 bases each). V shed 4 bases and J shed 5 bases, with 18 bases lying between them. The CDR3 is 15 amino acids. Per the germline V gene, CDR1 is SGHRS and CDR2 is YFSETQ. The CDR3 coding sequence is TGCGCCAGCAGCGAATGGACCGGGACCGACGAGACCCAGTACTTC. It encodes CASSEWTGTDETQYF.

This clonotype has a handful of counts. The rearrangement links TRBV27 to TRBJ2-1, with D uncertain. Trimming stripped 3 bases from V and 7 bases from J, with 10 bases between. The CDR3 consists of 13 residues. Germline assignment: CDR1 MNHEY and CDR2 SMNVEV (reference sequence). CDR3 loop: CASSFLLKNEQFF. The DNA for the CDR3 is TGTGCCAGCAGTTTCCTCCTCAAAAATGAGCAGTTCTTC.

This clonotype was counted many times. The chain couples TRBV5-1 to TRBJ1-4; tentatively, D is TRBD1 (6 bases). V gave up 0 bases and J gave up 7 bases, with 16 bases separating them. The CDR3 sequence is 16 residues long. Germline V gene lookup returns CDR1 SGHRS and CDR2 YFSETQ. The CDR3 DNA reads TGCGCCAGCAGCTTGGCCGACAGGCGAAGGGTTGAAAAACTGTTTTTT. Translation gives CASSLADRRRVEKLFF.

This clonotype has at least ten counts. This chain connects TRBV12-3 or TRBV12-4 to TRBJ1-4; no firm D call. This CDR3 spans 15 amino acids. V was clipped by 6 bases and J by 7 bases, with 18 bases between them. The CDR3 loop reads CASSPSSPLREKLFF. As DNA, the CDR3 is TGTGCCAGCAGCCCCTCGAGCCCACTGCGTGAAAAACTGTTTTTT.

In this sample, this clonotype turned up a few times. V usage is TRBV4-1 and J usage is TRBJ2-6; the match to TRBD1 covers 7 bases. The V segment lost 1 base and the J segment 6 bases; nucleotides outside the gene matches: 3. The CDR3 extends over 15 amino acids. CDR1 and CDR2 (germline): MGHRA, YSYEKL. The CDR3 sequence: CASSQADRVANVLTF. CDR3 in DNA: TGCGCCAGCAGCCAAGCCGACAGGGTGGCCAACGTCCTGACTTTC.

Only a few counts were recorded for this clonotype. This chain connects TRBV2 to TRBJ2-3; D perhaps matches TRBD2 (5 bases). Germline CDR1 and CDR2: SNHLY and FYNNEI. V lost 4 bases and J lost 0, with 11 bases in between. This CDR3 contains 15 residues. CDR3 coding DNA: TGTGCCAGCAGTGGAATAGCGAGAAGCACAGATACGCAGTATTTT. Protein product: CASSGIARSTDTQYF.

There are a few counts of this clonotype. This chain joins TRBV5-1 and TRBJ2-3, with 8 positions matching TRBD1. In germline, CDR1 is SGHRS, CDR2 YFSETQ. The V and J ends lost 0 bases and 4 bases, in that order; junction bases with no gene match: 4. The CDR3 contains 15 residues. This CDR3 is CASSLAPDRADTQYF. In DNA, the CDR3 is TGCGCCAGCAGCTTGGCGCCGGACAGGGCAGATACGCAGTATTTT. The variable domain in full, with the rest retrieved from reference TRBV5-1 and TRBJ2-3, is KAGVTQTPRYLIKTRGQQVTLSCSPISGHRSVSWYQQTPGQGLQFLFEYFSETQRNKGNFPGRFSGRQFSNSRSEMNVSTLELGDSALYLCASSLAPDRADTQYFGPGTRLTVL.

This clonotype was counted at least ten times. CDR3 in DNA: TGCGCCAGCAGCCGTAGCGGGGCCGGGTTTATGGGTGAGCAGTTCTTC. The encoded protein is CASSRSGAGFMGEQFF. This chain uses TRBV5-1 with TRBJ2-1, with 8 bases that match TRBD2. The germline gives CDR1 SGHRS, CDR2 YFSETQ. V lost 4 bases, J lost 9 bases, and 15 bases stayed unmatched. This CDR3 has 16 residues.

V usage is TRBV20-1 and J usage is TRBJ2-1, with 13 bases matching TRBD2. Germline V CDR1 and CDR2: DFQATT, SNEGSKA (reference sequence). V lost 0 bases to trimming and J lost 6 bases; unmatched junction nucleotides: 8. The CDR3 runs 17 residues. The DNA for the CDR3 is TGCAGTGCTAGAGATTTTTGGACTAGCGGGAGTACCAATGAGCAGTTCTTC. Residues: CSARDFWTSGSTNEQFF.

This clonotype was observed at least ten times. The chain recombines TRBV29-1 with TRBJ1-2, with 7 bases identical to TRBD1. This CDR3 is built from 13 residues. V was clipped by 4 bases and J by 13 bases; unmatched bases: 15. Germline CDR1 and CDR2: SQVTM and ANQGSEA. The CDR3 loop reads CSVAWGQNFGCTF. The CDR3 DNA reads as TGCAGCGTTGCCTGGGGACAGAACTTCGGATGCACCTTC.

This clonotype was observed a few times. The chain recombines TRBV2 with TRBJ2-5, with a weak D call TRBD2 (6 bases). The CDR3 has 17 amino acids. V shed 6 bases and J shed 0 bases, with 20 bases lying between them. CDR1 is SNHLY and CDR2 is FYNNEI in the germline V gene. The DNA for the CDR3 is TGTGCCAGCAGCCAAGGGGAGGTTGCAGTTCACCAAGAGACCCAGTACTTC. It yields the protein CASSQGEVAVHQETQYF.